The 23 T cell receptor beta chains listed next were all sequenced from one sample in a study of control samples from healthy donors and cancer patients. Profiling relied on immunoSEQ multiplex PCR, and the TCRdb table lists in-frame clones only, not all of them. The data contain under 450,000 clones, about 93% of them singletons. The sample comprised PBMCs. The receptors were sampled from a man aged 35 to 55 with head and neck cancer.

V usage is TRBV28 and J usage is TRBJ2-5; the match to TRBD2 covers 8 bases. The trim removed 3 bases at V and 2 bases at J, leaving 23 bases unmatched. CDR3 length: 21 amino acids. Germline V gives CDR1 MDHEN, CDR2 SYDVKM. CDR3 region: CASSFLFKGEESGGAQETQYF. The CDR3 nucleotides are TGTGCCAGCAGTTTCCTGTTTAAGGGGGAGGAGAGCGGGGGAGCACAAGAGACCCAGTACTTC.

The chain links TRBV6-5 to TRBJ1-2; tentatively, D is TRBD1 (5 bases). The V gene lost 6 bases and the J gene lost 6 bases, with 14 bases spanning the gap. In germline, CDR1 is MNHEY, CDR2 SVGAGI. The length of the CDR3 is 13 residues. CDR3: CASRPQGGHGYTF. The CDR3 nucleotides read TGTGCCAGCAGACCCCAGGGTGGCCATGGCTACACCTTC.

The gene calls are TRBV4-1 and TRBJ1-1; D gene uncertain. In germline, CDR1 is MGHRA, CDR2 YSYEKL. V was clipped by 2 bases and J by 6 bases, with 22 bases between them. This CDR3 has 17 residues. CDR3 DNA: TGCGCCAGCAGCCAATTGATAATCTTGGCCCCGAAACCTGAAGCTTTCTTT. Its translation is CASSQLIILAPKPEAFF.

CDR3 nucleotides: TGTGCCAGCAGCTCCGGGACAGGGGACCCAGATACGCAGTATTTT. This translates into CASSSGTGDPDTQYF. V gene TRBV28 combines with J gene TRBJ2-3, with TRBD1 identical over 10 bases. After removal of 6 bases from V and 4 bases from J, the junction contained 7 bases not matched to a gene. CDR1 and CDR2 (germline): MDHEN, SYDVKM. The CDR3 covers 15 residues.

The chain employs TRBV7-3 and TRBJ2-3; no clear D. This CDR3 comprises 15 residues. The germline CDR1 and CDR2 sequences are SGHTA and FQGTGA. V gave up 1 base and J gave up 2 bases, with 10 bases separating them. CDR3 sequence reads: CASSLIGSLTDTQYF. In DNA, the CDR3 is TGTGCCAGCAGCTTAATAGGCAGCCTCACAGATACGCAGTATTTT.

The chain joins TRBV21-1 to TRBJ1-1. TRBV21-1 is shown as a pseudogene. The CDR3 runs 14 residues. The CDR3 region has the DNA TGTGCCAGCAGCAAACGGATGTTGAACACTGAAGCTTTCTTT. This gives the protein CASSKRMLNTEAFF.

The chain joins TRBV29-1 to TRBJ2-1, with D possibly matching TRBD1 (6 bases). Germline loops: CDR1 SQVTM, CDR2 ANQGSEA. V lost 6 bases, J lost 4 bases, and 10 bases lay in between. The CDR3 is 12 amino acids. CDR3 nucleotides: TGCAGCGTAGACACAGGGTACAATGAGCAGTTCTTC. It translates to CSVDTGYNEQFF.

This clone was observed a handful of times. The chain is built from TRBV6-7 and TRBJ2-3; 14 bases are shared with TRBD2. TRBV6-7 is annotated as an ORF whose role is uncertain. This CDR3 is 17 amino acids long. Trimming at V came to 4 bases and at J to 2 bases, leaving 5 bases not matched to a gene. In nucleotides, the CDR3 is TGTGCCAGCAGTTCTGGACTAGCGGGAGGCCACACAGATACGCAGTATTTT. Translated: CASSSGLAGGHTDTQYF.

The rearrangement links TRBV19 to TRBJ1-5; possible D gene TRBD1, 6 bases. This CDR3 comprises 16 residues. Trimming shortened V by 4 bases and J by 2 bases, and 15 bases separated the two germline ends. Germline lookup yields CDR1 LNHDA and CDR2 SQIVND (reference sequence). CDR3 sequence reads: CASSKGGGYGNQPQHF. DNA of the CDR3: TGTGCCAGTAGTAAAGGGGGAGGGTATGGCAATCAGCCCCAGCATTTT.

The J gene is TRBJ2-7, the V gene TRBV30; D not certain. The CDR3 consists of 13 residues. The V gene's germline CDR1 is GTSNPN and CDR2 SVGIG (reference sequence). V dropped 8 bases and J dropped 0 bases, with 14 bases sitting between them. In nucleotides, the CDR3 is TGTGCCCAAGAACGTGTGAGCTCCTACGAGCAGTACTTC. This encodes CAQERVSSYEQYF.

This chain connects TRBV7-3 to TRBJ2-3, with 7 bases matching TRBD1. V shed 1 base, J shed 1 base, and the junction held 11 bases outside the gene matches. This CDR3 spans 18 amino acids. Germline V CDR1 and CDR2: SGHTA, FQGTGA. CDR3 sequence (DNA): TGTGCCAGCAGCTTAATGGGCGGTACTACAGGGGGCACAGATACGCAGTATTTT. This codes for CASSLMGGTTGGTDTQYF.

The genes are TRBV9 and TRBJ2-5, with 7 bases identical to TRBD2. The junction had 2 bases not matched to a gene; V was cut back by 2 bases and J by 4 bases. The CDR3 length is 13 residues. Germline CDR1 is SGDLS and CDR2 is YYNGEE. The CDR3 is CASSVGGSETQYF. CDR3 DNA sequence: TGTGCCAGCAGCGTGGGGGGGTCAGAGACCCAGTACTTC.

This clone came up once. The chain employs TRBV5-6 and TRBJ1-2, with D unclear. CDR3 length: 14 amino acids. CDR1 is SGHDT, CDR2 YYEEEE, per germline. V was trimmed by 0 bases and J by 3 bases, leaving 9 bases between them. The CDR3 protein is CASSLEQRDYGYTF. The CDR3 coding sequence is TGTGCCAGCAGCTTGGAACAGAGAGACTATGGCTACACCTTC.

The CDR3 spells CASSLGPPRQGLRQDTQYF. The DNA for the CDR3 is TGTGCCAGCAGCTTAGGTCCCCCTCGGCAGGGTCTCCGTCAAGATACGCAGTATTTT. The rearrangement uses TRBV7-3 and TRBJ2-3, with D tentatively TRBD1 (5 bases). Germline V CDR1 and CDR2: SGHTA, FQGTGA. Trimming took 2 bases from V and 5 from J, leaving 26 bases between them. The CDR3 extends over 19 amino acids.

A note on this clone: Other DNA sequences in the same sample also yield this CDR3. CDR3 in DNA: TGCGCCAGCAGCTTGGGTCTAGCGGGGTACAATGAGCAGTTCTTC. This codes for CASSLGLAGYNEQFF. The chain carries TRBV5-1 and TRBJ2-1; 9 nucleotides line up with TRBD2. J gave up 4 bases and V 0 bases, and 2 bases lay outside the gene matches. CDR1 and CDR2 from the germline V gene are SGHRS and YFSETQ. The CDR3 length is 15 residues.

The V call is TRBV30, the J call TRBJ2-4; tentatively, D is TRBD2 (5 bases). V lost 8 bases and J lost 3, with 11 bases in between. Germline assignment: CDR1 GTSNPN and CDR2 SVGIG (reference sequence). The CDR3 runs 12 residues. CDR3 region: CAMRAFKNIQYF. CDR3 in DNA: TGTGCCATGAGGGCTTTCAAAAACATTCAGTACTTC.

The rearrangement links TRBV18 to TRBJ2-2; D may be TRBD2 (5 bases). V dropped 3 bases and J dropped 4 bases, with 12 bases sitting between them. The CDR3 is 15 residues long. The germline gives CDR1 KGHSH, CDR2 LQKENI. CDR3 amino acids: CASSPEGAVTGELFF. CDR3 sequence (DNA): TGTGCCAGCTCACCTGAGGGCGCCGTCACCGGGGAGCTGTTTTTT.

V and J are TRBV14 and TRBJ2-4; TRBD1 matches 7 bases. V was clipped by 1 base and J by 7 bases; unmatched bases: 4. The CDR3 runs to 14 residues. Germline CDR1 reads SGHDN; CDR2 reads FVKESK. The CDR3 region is CASSQGDRENIQYF. For the CDR3, the DNA is TGTGCCAGCAGCCAAGGCGACAGGGAGAACATTCAGTACTTC. Complete variable domain (other parts from reference TRBV14 and TRBJ2-4): EAGVTQFPSHSVIEKGQTVTLRCDPISGHDNLYWYRRVMGKEIKFLLHFVKESKQDESGMPNNRFLAERTGGTYSTLKVQPAELEDSGVYFCASSQGDRENIQYFGAGTRLSVL.

The chain combines TRBV9 with TRBJ2-5; 7 nucleotides align to TRBD1. This CDR3 has 14 amino acids. CDR1 is SGDLS and CDR2 is YYNGEE in the germline V gene. V lost 4 bases to trimming and J lost 3 bases; unmatched junction nucleotides: 6. The CDR3 DNA reads TGTGCCAGCAGCCTCTCGGGACAGAAAGAGACCCAGTACTTC. As protein: CASSLSGQKETQYF.

The chain uses TRBV6-6 and TRBJ2-7, with a tentative D call TRBD1 (5 bases). Trimming removed 7 bases from V and 2 bases from J, with 15 bases in between. Germline lookup yields CDR1 MNHNY and CDR2 SVGAGI (reference sequence). This CDR3 is built from 14 residues. The CDR3 spells CASTRLQGAYEQYF. CDR3 nucleotide sequence: TGTGCCAGCACCCGACTGCAAGGGGCCTACGAGCAGTACTTC.

CDR3 nucleotides: TGTGCCACCAGTGACAGGCTGGGGACCCAGTACTTC. It codes for CATSDRLGTQYF. The chain uses TRBV24-1 and TRBJ2-5, with D unresolved. Germline V lookup: CDR1 KGHDR, CDR2 SFDVKD. With 4 bases removed from V and 7 bases from J, the gap between germline ends came to 9 bases. The CDR3 consists of 12 residues.

The rearrangement uses TRBV7-2 and TRBJ2-7; D gene ambiguous. The V gene's germline CDR1 is SGHTA and CDR2 FQGNSA. The CDR3 contains 12 residues. Trimming removed 5 bases at V and 6 bases at J, with 11 bases between. The DNA for the CDR3 is TGTGCCAGCAGCCCCGTAAGAGGCGAGCAGTACTTC. It specifies CASSPVRGEQYF.

The sample holds a few counts of this clone. V is TRBV5-6 and J is TRBJ1-2, with a possible D match to TRBD1 (5 bases). CDR3 length: 15 residues. Trimming left V 6 bases short and J 4 bases short, with 19 bases between. CDR1 and CDR2 (germline): SGHDT, YYEEEE. The CDR3 nucleotides are TGTGCCAGCACCCCTAAGGGACGGGGGACCTATGGCTACACCTTC. This gives the protein CASTPKGRGTYGYTF.